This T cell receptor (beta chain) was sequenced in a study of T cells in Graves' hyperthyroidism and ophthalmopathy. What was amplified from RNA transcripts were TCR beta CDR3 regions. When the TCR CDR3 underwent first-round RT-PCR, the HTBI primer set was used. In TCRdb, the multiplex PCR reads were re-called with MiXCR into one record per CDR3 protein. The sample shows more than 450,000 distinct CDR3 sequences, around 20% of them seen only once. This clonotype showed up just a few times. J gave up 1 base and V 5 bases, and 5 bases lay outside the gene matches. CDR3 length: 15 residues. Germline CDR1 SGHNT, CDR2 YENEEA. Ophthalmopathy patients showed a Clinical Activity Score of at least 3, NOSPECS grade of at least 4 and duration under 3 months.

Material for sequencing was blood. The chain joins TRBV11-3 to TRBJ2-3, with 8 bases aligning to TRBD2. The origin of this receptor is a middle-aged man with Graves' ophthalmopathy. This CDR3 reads CASSPGTRGTDTQYF. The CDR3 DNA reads TGTGCCAGCAGCCCAGGGACTAGAGGCACAGATACGCAGTATTTT.